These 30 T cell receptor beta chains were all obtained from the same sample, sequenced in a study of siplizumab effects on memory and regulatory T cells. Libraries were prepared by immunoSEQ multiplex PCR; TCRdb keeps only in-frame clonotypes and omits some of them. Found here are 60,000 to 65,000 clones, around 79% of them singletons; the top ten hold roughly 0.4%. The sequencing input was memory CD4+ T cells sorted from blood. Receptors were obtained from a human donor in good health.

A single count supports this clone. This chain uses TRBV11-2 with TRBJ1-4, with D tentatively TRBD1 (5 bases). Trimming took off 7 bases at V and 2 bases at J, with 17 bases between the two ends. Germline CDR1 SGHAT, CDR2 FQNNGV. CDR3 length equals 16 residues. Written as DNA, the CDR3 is TGTGCCAGCAACTTCGGACATGTTGTGACTAATGAAAAACTGTTTTTT. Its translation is CASNFGHVVTNEKLFF.

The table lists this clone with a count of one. CDR3 coding DNA: TGTGCCAGTAGTATCTTGGCAGACAATGAGCAGTTCTTC. Residues: CASSILADNEQFF. This chain joins TRBV19 and TRBJ2-1, with D uncertain. This CDR3 spans 13 amino acids. V was pared by 3 bases and J by 5 bases, with 8 bases between. Germline V gives CDR1 LNHDA, CDR2 SQIVND (reference sequence).

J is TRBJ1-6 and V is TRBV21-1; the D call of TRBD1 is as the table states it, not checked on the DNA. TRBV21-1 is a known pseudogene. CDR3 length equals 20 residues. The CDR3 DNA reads TGTGCCAGCAGCAAGTGCGCTCGGGCAGGGTTCGGCTCCTATAATTCACCCCTCCACTTT. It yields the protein CASSKCARAGFGSYNSPLHF.

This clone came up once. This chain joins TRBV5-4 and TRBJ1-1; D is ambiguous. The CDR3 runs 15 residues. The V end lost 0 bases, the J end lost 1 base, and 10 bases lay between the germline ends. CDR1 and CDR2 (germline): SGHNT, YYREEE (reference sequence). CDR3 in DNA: TGTGCCAGCAGCTTGGTTCAGAAAACGAACACTGAAGCTTTCTTT. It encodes CASSLVQKTNTEAFF. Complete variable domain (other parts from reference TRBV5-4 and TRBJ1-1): ETGVTQSPTHLIKTRGQQVTLRCSSQSGHNTVSWYQQALGQGPQFIFQYYREEENGRGNFPPRFSGLQFPNYSSELNVNALELDDSALYLCASSLVQKTNTEAFFGQGTRLTVV.

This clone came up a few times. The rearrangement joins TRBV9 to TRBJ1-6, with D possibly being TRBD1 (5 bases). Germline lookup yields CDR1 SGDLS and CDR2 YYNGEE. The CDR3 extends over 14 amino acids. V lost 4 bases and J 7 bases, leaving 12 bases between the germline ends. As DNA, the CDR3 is TGTGCCAGCAGCCCGGGGCTCGACAATTCACCCCTCCACTTT. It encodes CASSPGLDNSPLHF.

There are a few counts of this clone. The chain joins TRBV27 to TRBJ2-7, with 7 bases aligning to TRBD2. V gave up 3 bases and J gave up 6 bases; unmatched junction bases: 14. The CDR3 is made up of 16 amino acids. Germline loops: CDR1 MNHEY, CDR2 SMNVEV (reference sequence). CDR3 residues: CASSFSAAGMLGEQYF. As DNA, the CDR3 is TGTGCCAGCAGTTTTTCCGCAGCGGGGATGTTGGGCGAGCAGTACTTC.

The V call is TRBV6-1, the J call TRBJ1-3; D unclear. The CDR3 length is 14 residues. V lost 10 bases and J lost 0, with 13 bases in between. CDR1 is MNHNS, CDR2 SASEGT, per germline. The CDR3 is CAIQATLSGNTIYF. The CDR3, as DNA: TGTGCCATCCAGGCAACTCTCTCTGGAAACACCATATATTTT.

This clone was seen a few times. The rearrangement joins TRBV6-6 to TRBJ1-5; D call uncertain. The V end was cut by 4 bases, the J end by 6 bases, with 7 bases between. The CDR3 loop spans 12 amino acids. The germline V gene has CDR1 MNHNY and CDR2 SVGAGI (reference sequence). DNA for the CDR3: TGTGCCAGCAGTTCCTTCCTTCAGCCCCAGCATTTT. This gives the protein CASSSFLQPQHF.

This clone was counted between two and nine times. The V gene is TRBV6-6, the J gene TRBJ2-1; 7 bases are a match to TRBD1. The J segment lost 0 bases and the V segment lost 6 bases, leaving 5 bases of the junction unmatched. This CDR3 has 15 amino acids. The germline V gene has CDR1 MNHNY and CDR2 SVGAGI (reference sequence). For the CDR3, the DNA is TGTGCCAGCAGGAGGGACAGCAGCTCCTACAATGAGCAGTTCTTC. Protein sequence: CASRRDSSSYNEQFF.

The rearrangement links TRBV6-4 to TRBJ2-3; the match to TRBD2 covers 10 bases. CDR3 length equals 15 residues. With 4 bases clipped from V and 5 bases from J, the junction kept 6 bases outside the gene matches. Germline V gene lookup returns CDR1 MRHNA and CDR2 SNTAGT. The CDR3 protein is CASSAQRGGVDTQYF. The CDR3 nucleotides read TGTGCCAGCAGTGCCCAGCGGGGGGGAGTAGATACGCAGTATTTT.

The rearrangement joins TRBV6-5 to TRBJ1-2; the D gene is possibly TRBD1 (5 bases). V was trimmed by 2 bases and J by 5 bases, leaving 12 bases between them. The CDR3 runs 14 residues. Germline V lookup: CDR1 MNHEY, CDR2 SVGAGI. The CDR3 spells CASSYRGIRYGYTF. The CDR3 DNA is TGTGCCAGCAGTTACAGGGGAATTCGGTATGGCTACACCTTC.

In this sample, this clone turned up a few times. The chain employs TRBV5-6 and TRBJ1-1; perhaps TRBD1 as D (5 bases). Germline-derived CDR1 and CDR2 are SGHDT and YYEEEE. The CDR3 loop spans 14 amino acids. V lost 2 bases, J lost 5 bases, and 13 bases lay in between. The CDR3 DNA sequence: TGTGCCAGCAGCTTCGGCACGCGGGGGACTGAAGCTTTCTTT. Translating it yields CASSFGTRGTEAFF.

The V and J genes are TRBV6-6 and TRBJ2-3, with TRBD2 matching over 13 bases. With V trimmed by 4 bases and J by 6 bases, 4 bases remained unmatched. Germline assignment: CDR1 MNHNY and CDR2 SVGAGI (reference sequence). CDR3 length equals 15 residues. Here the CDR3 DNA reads TGTGCCAGCAGTTCCCCGGGACTAGCGGGGGATACGCAGTATTTT. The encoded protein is CASSSPGLAGDTQYF.

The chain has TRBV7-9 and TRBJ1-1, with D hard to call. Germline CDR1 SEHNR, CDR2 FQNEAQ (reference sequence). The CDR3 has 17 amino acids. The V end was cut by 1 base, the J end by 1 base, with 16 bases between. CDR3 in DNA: TGTGCCAGCAGCTTAGGGGGAGGAGGGAGGCGGAACACTGAAGCTTTCTTT. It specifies CASSLGGGGRRNTEAFF.

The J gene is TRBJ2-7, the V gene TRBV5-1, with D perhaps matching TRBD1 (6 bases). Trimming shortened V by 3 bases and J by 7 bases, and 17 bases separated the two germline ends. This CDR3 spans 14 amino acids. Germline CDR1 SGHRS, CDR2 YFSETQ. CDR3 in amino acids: CASSSPTGSGEQYF. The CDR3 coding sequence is TGCGCCAGCAGCTCCCCCACAGGGTCTGGGGAGCAGTACTTC.

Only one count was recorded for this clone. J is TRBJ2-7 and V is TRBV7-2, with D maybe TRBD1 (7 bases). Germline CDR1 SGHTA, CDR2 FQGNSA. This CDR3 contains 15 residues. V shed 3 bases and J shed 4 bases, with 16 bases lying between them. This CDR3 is CASSFAGGTAYEQYF. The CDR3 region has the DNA TGTGCCAGCAGCTTTGCCGGCGGGACAGCTTACGAGCAGTACTTC.

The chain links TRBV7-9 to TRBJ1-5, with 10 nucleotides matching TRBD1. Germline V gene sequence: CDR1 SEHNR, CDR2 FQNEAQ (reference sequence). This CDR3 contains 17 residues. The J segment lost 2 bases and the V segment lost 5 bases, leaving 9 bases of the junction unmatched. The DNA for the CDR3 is TGTGCCAGCAGCCGAGAGGTAGGGACAGGGGGCAATCAGCCCCAGCATTTT. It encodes CASSREVGTGGNQPQHF.

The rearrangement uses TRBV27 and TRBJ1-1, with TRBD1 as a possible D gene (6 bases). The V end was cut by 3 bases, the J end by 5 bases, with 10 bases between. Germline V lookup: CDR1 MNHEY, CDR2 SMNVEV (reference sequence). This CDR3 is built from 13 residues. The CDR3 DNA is TGTGCCAGCAGTTTCAGGGGCGCGACTGAAGCTTTCTTT. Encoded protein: CASSFRGATEAFF.

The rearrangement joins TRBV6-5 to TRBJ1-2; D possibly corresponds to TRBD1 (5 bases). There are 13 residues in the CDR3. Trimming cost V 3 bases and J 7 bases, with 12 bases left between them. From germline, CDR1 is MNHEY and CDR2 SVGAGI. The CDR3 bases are TGTGCCAGCAGTTATGAAGGAAGGGGTGGCTACACCTTC. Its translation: CASSYEGRGGYTF.

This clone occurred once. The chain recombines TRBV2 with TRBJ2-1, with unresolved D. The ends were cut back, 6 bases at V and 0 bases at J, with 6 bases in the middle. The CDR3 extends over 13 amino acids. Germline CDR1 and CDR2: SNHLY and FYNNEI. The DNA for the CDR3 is TGTGCCAGCAGCTCAGACTCCTACAATGAGCAGTTCTTC. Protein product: CASSSDSYNEQFF.

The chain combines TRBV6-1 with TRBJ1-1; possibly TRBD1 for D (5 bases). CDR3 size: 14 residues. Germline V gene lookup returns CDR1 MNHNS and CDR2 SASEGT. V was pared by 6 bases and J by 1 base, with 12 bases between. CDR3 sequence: CASRRQTGNTEAFF. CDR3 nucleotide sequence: TGTGCCAGCAGGCGACAAACAGGGAACACTGAAGCTTTCTTT.

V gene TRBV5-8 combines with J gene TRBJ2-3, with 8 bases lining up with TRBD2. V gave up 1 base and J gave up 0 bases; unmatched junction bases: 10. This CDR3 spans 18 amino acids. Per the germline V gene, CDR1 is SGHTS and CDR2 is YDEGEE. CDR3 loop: CASSLSGGAPSSTDTQYF. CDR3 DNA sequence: TGTGCCAGCAGCTTGTCCGGGGGGGCGCCTTCTAGCACAGATACGCAGTATTTT.

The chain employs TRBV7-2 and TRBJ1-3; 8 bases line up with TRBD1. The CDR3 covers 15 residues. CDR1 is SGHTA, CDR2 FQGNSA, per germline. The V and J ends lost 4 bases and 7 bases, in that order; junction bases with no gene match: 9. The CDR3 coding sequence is TGTGCCAGCAGCTCGAATGACAGGGGAGGGAACACCATATATTTT. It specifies CASSSNDRGGNTIYF.

CDR3 coding DNA: TGTGCCAGCAGGGTTCCTGGAAACACCATATATTTT. It codes for CASRVPGNTIYF. The chain is built from TRBV28 and TRBJ1-3, with D unclear. The CDR3 consists of 12 residues. Per the germline V gene, CDR1 is MDHEN and CDR2 is SYDVKM. The ends were cut back, 6 bases at V and 2 bases at J, with 5 bases in the middle.

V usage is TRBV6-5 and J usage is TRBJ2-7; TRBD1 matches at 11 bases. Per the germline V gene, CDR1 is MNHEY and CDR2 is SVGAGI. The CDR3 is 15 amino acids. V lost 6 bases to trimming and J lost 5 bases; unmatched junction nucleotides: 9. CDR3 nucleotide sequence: TGTGCCAGCAGACTAGCGGACAGGGGGCACGACGAGCAGTACTTC. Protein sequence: CASRLADRGHDEQYF.

The chain's CDR3 is CASSSTGGPTGELFF. Written as DNA, the CDR3 is TGTGCCAGCAGCTCGACAGGGGGCCCCACCGGGGAGCTGTTTTTT. This rearrangement joins TRBV7-3 to TRBJ2-2, with 10 bases fitting TRBD1. The CDR3 extends over 15 amino acids. V shed 4 bases and J 4 bases; nucleotides not matched to a gene: 3. Germline CDR1 reads SGHTA; CDR2 reads FQGTGA.

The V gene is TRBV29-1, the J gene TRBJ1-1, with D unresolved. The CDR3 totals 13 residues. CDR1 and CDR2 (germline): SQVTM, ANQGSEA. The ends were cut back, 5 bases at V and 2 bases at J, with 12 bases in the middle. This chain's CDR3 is CSVPRTANTEAFF. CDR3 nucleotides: TGCAGCGTTCCTCGCACAGCTAACACTGAAGCTTTCTTT.

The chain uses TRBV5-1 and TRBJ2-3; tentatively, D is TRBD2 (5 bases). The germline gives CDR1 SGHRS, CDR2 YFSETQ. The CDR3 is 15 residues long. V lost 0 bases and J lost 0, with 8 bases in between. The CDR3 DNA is TGCGCCAGCAGCTTGGCAGCGGCGAGCACAGATACGCAGTATTTT. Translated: CASSLAAASTDTQYF.

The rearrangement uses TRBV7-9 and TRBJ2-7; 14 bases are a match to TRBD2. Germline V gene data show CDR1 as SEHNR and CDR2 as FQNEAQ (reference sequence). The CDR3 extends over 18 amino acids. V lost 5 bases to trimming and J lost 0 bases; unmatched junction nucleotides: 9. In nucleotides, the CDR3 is TGTGCCAGCAGCCGCGGACTAGCGGGGGGCTCCAGCTCCTACGAGCAGTACTTC. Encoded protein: CASSRGLAGGSSSYEQYF. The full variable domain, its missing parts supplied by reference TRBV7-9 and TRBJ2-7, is DTGVSQNPRHKITKRGQNVTFRCDPISEHNRLYWYRQTLGQGPEFLTYFQNEAQLEKSRLLSDRFSAERPKGSFSTLEIQRTEQGDSAMYLCASSRGLAGGSSSYEQYFGPGTRLTVT.

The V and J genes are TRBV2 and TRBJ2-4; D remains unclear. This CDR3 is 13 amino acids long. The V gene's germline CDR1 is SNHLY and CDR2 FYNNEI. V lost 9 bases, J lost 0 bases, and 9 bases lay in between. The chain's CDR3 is CASHGVAKNIQYF. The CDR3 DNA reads TGTGCCAGTCACGGAGTAGCCAAAAACATTCAGTACTTC.